This T cell receptor (beta chain) derives from a study of shared clonotypes between healthy human individuals. The study's findings and limits: Sequencing depth was a factor that was expected to affect clonotype sharing among donors.

Each sample came from a Caucasian adult donor living in Nashville, Tennessee. V was clipped by 2 bases and J by 0 bases, with 10 bases between them. Germline V gives CDR1 GTSNPN, CDR2 SVGIG (reference sequence). This CDR3 comprises 15 residues. About this clone itself: Its specificity is not known.

Replicate PCRs for unsorted PBMC used around 280 ng DNA (around 29,000 T cell genomes). The sequenced material, unsorted PBMC DNA, was run on ten immunoSEQ deep assay plates. Libraries were prepared by immunoSEQ multiplex PCR; TCRdb keeps only in-frame clonotypes and omits some of them. This sample has hundreds of thousands of clones, with 60% to 80% found just once. The chain is built from TRBV30 and TRBJ1-4; D gene unclear. The sequencing sample was made of PBMCs. The sequence was collected from a woman aged 40 to 49 in good health. Some clones in this sample may be carry-over from other donors' samples. In DNA, the CDR3 is TGTGCCTGGAGTCCGCAGGACCCAACTAATGAAAAACTGTTTTTT. Translation: CAWSPQDPTNEKLFF.